The sequence of this TCR beta chain was determined in a study of human T cells and chemical hapten exposure. This clonotype appeared many times. Its specificity is not known. Germline V gene data show CDR1 as DFQATT and CDR2 as SNEGSKA (reference sequence). This CDR3 contains 14 residues. With 3 bases removed from V and 3 bases from J, the gap between germline ends came to 13 bases. The study's findings and limits: Compared with pre-sensitization or healthy control sets, expanded TCRs clustered more. Sensitizing to DPC left TCRs with a frequency above 1 in 1000 unaltered.

Unique molecular identifiers were attached to individual cDNA molecules during library preparation. Each CDR3 protein gets one entry after TCRdb re-called the RACE reads with MiXCR. Of over 75,000 distinct CDR3 sequences in the sample, 6% to 9% were seen once. Described time point: patch test 1, 2 weeks after DPC sensitization. The treatment here: therapeutic diphenylcyclopropenone sensitization with weekly scalp DPC. Every donor had alopecia and was 18 to 70 years old; all were suitable for DPC. The sequencing used whole blood, collected in connection with sensitization to the hapten diphenylcyclopropenone (DPC). The genes are TRBV20-1 and TRBJ2-3; a weak D match, TRBD2 (6 bases). The origin of this receptor is a woman aged 25 to 45 with alopecia areata. Some clones in this sample may be carry-over from other donors' samples. CDR3 nucleotides: TGCAGTGCTAGTCTGACGGGGAGGACAGATACGCAGTATTTT. Protein: CSASLTGRTDTQYF.